The 30 T cell receptor beta chains given below trace back to one sample, sequenced in a study of radiation and T cells in renal cell carcinoma. Specified time point: blood 4 weeks post-SBRT, at nephrectomy. Treatment defined: 15 Gy SBRT to primary tumor, nephrectomy 4 weeks later. The data were produced by immunoSEQ multiplex PCR, yet TCRdb's version contains in-frame clones alone and is incomplete. The sample includes approximately 90,000 clones, about 85% seen only once; the top ten take 9.4%. The starting material was blood, obtained from a patient whose treatment included radiotherapy and nephrectomy. These TCRs come from a man aged 50 or older with renal cell carcinoma.

This chain uses TRBV4-2 with TRBJ2-1, with D tentatively TRBD1 or TRBD2 (5 bases each). V was clipped by 0 bases and J by 5 bases, with 14 bases between them. The CDR3 has 16 amino acids. Germline V lookup: CDR1 LGHNA, CDR2 YNFKEQ. This CDR3 is CASSQDWGRPNNEQFF. The CDR3 bases are TGTGCCAGCAGCCAAGATTGGGGACGCCCAAACAATGAGCAGTTCTTC.

The chain uses TRBV30 and TRBJ2-7, with a possible D match to TRBD2 (6 bases). Looked up from germline, CDR1 is GTSNPN and CDR2 is SVGIG (reference sequence). V lost 3 bases and J 0 bases, leaving 12 bases between the germline ends. The CDR3 length is 14 residues. CDR3 amino acids: CAWRDPSVSYEQYF. CDR3 nucleotides: TGTGCCTGGAGGGACCCTAGCGTCTCCTACGAGCAGTACTTC.

The chain is built from TRBV19 and TRBJ2-1; tentatively, D is TRBD1 (6 bases). Looked up from germline, CDR1 is LNHDA and CDR2 is SQIVND (reference sequence). The CDR3 covers 14 residues. V was trimmed by 3 bases and J by 4 bases, leaving 10 bases between them. The CDR3 loop is CASSIYTGYNEQFF. CDR3 coding DNA: TGTGCCAGTAGTATCTATACAGGGTACAATGAGCAGTTCTTC.

The chain recombines TRBV6-5 with TRBJ2-1, with no clear D. There are 15 residues in the CDR3. Trimming cost V 7 bases and J 0 bases, with 13 bases left between them. Looked up from germline, CDR1 is MNHEY and CDR2 is SVGAGI. Here the CDR3 DNA reads TGTGCCAGCACCGCGGCATCCCCCTCCTACAATGAGCAGTTCTTC. Its protein product is CASTAASPSYNEQFF.

This clone was seen a single time. The chain couples TRBV18 to TRBJ2-5; 7 bases are shared with TRBD2. Germline-derived CDR1 and CDR2 are KGHSH and LQKENI. Trimming removed 3 bases from V and 5 bases from J; junction bases left unmatched: 6. The CDR3 runs 14 residues. In DNA form, the CDR3 reads TGTGCCAGCTCACCGAGCGAGGGAGGGGAGACCCAGTACTTC. This encodes CASSPSEGGETQYF.

The rearrangement links TRBV4-1 to TRBJ2-3; maybe TRBD2 (6 bases). Looked up from germline, CDR1 is MGHRA and CDR2 is YSYEKL. V lost 0 bases to trimming and J lost 0 bases, with 10 bases between them. This CDR3 region has 16 residues. The CDR3 reads CASSQEGAGSTDTQYF. The CDR3 region has the DNA TGCGCCAGCAGCCAAGAAGGGGCGGGAAGCACAGATACGCAGTATTTT.

The chain has TRBV6-5 and TRBJ2-3, with no clear D. Trimming left V 5 bases short and J 12 bases short, with 12 bases between. Germline CDR1 reads MNHEY; CDR2 reads SVGAGI. This CDR3 comprises 11 residues. CDR3 nucleotide sequence: TGTGCCAGCAGTGAATACGTTCTTCAGTATTTT. Its protein product is CASSEYVLQYF.

This chain joins TRBV27 and TRBJ2-3; possibly TRBD1 or TRBD2 for D (5 bases each). The CDR3 covers 16 residues. Germline V gene data show CDR1 as MNHEY and CDR2 as SMNVEV (reference sequence). The germline V and J ends were trimmed by 2 bases and 0 bases, with 12 bases remaining between them. Here the CDR3 DNA reads TGTGCCAGCAGTTTAGGGGCGGGCACTAGCACAGATACGCAGTATTTT. Translation: CASSLGAGTSTDTQYF.

The chain links TRBV7-9 to TRBJ2-1; D might be TRBD1 (5 bases). V was trimmed by 5 bases and J by 7 bases, leaving 12 bases between them. The CDR3 sequence is 13 residues long. Germline V gene sequence: CDR1 SEHNR, CDR2 FQNEAQ (reference sequence). DNA for the CDR3: TGTGCCAGCAGCCATTCCAGGGTAAATGAGCAGTTCTTC. Residues: CASSHSRVNEQFF.

The chain links TRBV18 to TRBJ2-1; D is unclear. The CDR3 totals 15 residues. Germline CDR1 reads KGHSH; CDR2 reads LQKENI. Deletions cut 0 bases from V and 4 bases from J, with 10 bases between. CDR3 in amino acids: CASSPPNPEYNEQFF. In nucleotides, the CDR3 is TGTGCCAGCTCACCACCGAACCCAGAGTACAATGAGCAGTTCTTC.

The chain couples TRBV19 to TRBJ2-3, with D possibly TRBD2 on 5 matching bases. From germline, CDR1 is LNHDA and CDR2 SQIVND (reference sequence). V lost 4 bases to trimming and J lost 0 bases, with 11 bases between them. The CDR3 spans 15 residues. CDR3 DNA: TGTGCCAGTAGTAAGGGAGAGACGAGCACAGATACGCAGTATTTT. Protein product: CASSKGETSTDTQYF.

This rearrangement joins TRBV5-4 to TRBJ1-1; no firm D call. V lost 4 bases to trimming and J lost 0 bases, with 13 bases between them. The germline gives CDR1 SGHNT, CDR2 YYREEE (reference sequence). This CDR3 is 15 amino acids long. DNA of the CDR3: TGTGCCAGCAGCCCGAGGGTAGTATTGAACACTGAAGCTTTCTTT. This gives the protein CASSPRVVLNTEAFF. The entire variable domain, with the rest obtained from reference TRBV5-4 and TRBJ1-1, is as follows: ETGVTQSPTHLIKTRGQQVTLRCSSQSGHNTVSWYQQALGQGPQFIFQYYREEENGRGNFPPRFSGLQFPNYSSELNVNALELDDSALYLCASSPRVVLNTEAFFGQGTRLTVV.

This rearrangement joins TRBV7-3 to TRBJ2-2; TRBD2 agrees at 12 bases. With V trimmed by 9 bases and J by 4 bases, 6 bases remained unmatched. Germline lookup yields CDR1 SGHTA and CDR2 FQGTGA. The CDR3 spans 15 residues. CDR3 amino acids: CASRTSGTGTGELFF. The CDR3 bases are TGTGCCAGTAGGACTAGCGGGACGGGCACCGGGGAGCTGTTTTTT.

The rearrangement links TRBV28 to TRBJ1-5, with D uncertain. Germline values: CDR1 MDHEN, CDR2 SYDVKM. With 2 bases removed from V and 9 bases from J, the gap between germline ends came to 8 bases. CDR3 length: 12 residues. In DNA, the CDR3 is TGTGCCAGCAGTTTACAGACCAGGCCCCAGCATTTT. Residues: CASSLQTRPQHF.

The J gene is TRBJ2-7, the V gene TRBV7-8; 7 bases map to TRBD1. Losses at the gene ends were 1 base for V and 0 bases for J; bases not matched to a gene: 3. This CDR3 has 15 residues. Germline lookup yields CDR1 SGHVS and CDR2 FQNEAQ. The CDR3 spells CASSLGTGSSYEQYF. CDR3 nucleotide sequence: TGTGCCAGCAGCTTAGGGACAGGCAGCTCCTACGAGCAGTACTTC.

V usage is TRBV7-8 and J usage is TRBJ1-2, with D possibly being TRBD1 (5 bases). The germline V gene encodes CDR1 SGHVS and CDR2 FQNEAQ. The CDR3 is made up of 15 amino acids. Trimming left V 4 bases short and J 4 bases short, with 16 bases between. The CDR3 protein is CASSSQGTPGYGYTF. The CDR3 DNA reads as TGTGCCAGCAGCTCACAAGGGACGCCTGGCTATGGCTACACCTTC.

The table lists this clone with a few counts. The V gene is TRBV25-1, the J gene TRBJ2-3; TRBD1 is a possible D gene (6 bases). V lost 6 bases to trimming and J lost 13 bases, with 17 bases between them. The CDR3 length is 12 residues. CDR1 is MGHDK, CDR2 SYGVNS, per germline. The CDR3 loop is CASSPTGLRKYF. Written as DNA, the CDR3 is TGTGCCAGCAGCCCAACAGGGCTCCGGAAGTATTTT.

The CDR3, as DNA: TGTGCCAGCAGCTCACGAGGCCTAGCGGGGGCGGGAGATACGCAGTATTTT. It yields the protein CASSSRGLAGAGDTQYF. The rearrangement links TRBV5-4 to TRBJ2-3; 10 nucleotides agree with TRBD2. The V segment lost 3 bases and the J segment 5 bases; nucleotides outside the gene matches: 12. This CDR3 comprises 17 residues. The germline CDR1 and CDR2 sequences are SGHNT and YYREEE (reference sequence). Based on the CDR3 plus reference TRBV5-4 and TRBJ2-3, the full variable domain is ETGVTQSPTHLIKTRGQQVTLRCSSQSGHNTVSWYQQALGQGPQFIFQYYREEENGRGNFPPRFSGLQFPNYSSELNVNALELDDSALYLCASSSRGLAGAGDTQYFGPGTRLTVL.

This sequence joins TRBV28 and TRBJ2-1, with TRBD1 matching 11 bases. The CDR3 loop spans 16 amino acids. V lost 6 bases, J lost 3 bases, and 7 bases stayed unmatched. CDR1 and CDR2 from the germline V gene are MDHEN and SYDVKM. In DNA form, the CDR3 reads TGTGCCAGCAGCCGGACAGGGGGCGCCTTCTACAATGAGCAGTTCTTC. Translated: CASSRTGGAFYNEQFF.

The rearrangement joins TRBV4-2 to TRBJ1-2; possible D gene TRBD1, 5 bases. V was pared by 1 base and J by 3 bases, with 12 bases between. The CDR3 covers 15 residues. Per the germline V gene, CDR1 is LGHNA and CDR2 is YNFKEQ. CDR3 protein: CASSQGEGLDYGYTF. The CDR3 DNA reads TGTGCCAGCAGCCAAGGGGAGGGGTTAGACTATGGCTACACCTTC.

V gene TRBV6-4 combines with J gene TRBJ1-2, with unresolved D. Per the germline V gene, CDR1 is MRHNA and CDR2 is SNTAGT. Trimming removed 0 bases from V and 4 bases from J, with 9 bases in between. This CDR3 region has 14 residues. CDR3 loop: CASSDSPRLYGYTF. DNA of the CDR3: TGTGCCAGCAGTGACTCCCCCCGGCTCTATGGCTACACCTTC.

The rearrangement joins TRBV25-1 to TRBJ2-5; 7 bases match TRBD2. Germline V gene lookup returns CDR1 MGHDK and CDR2 SYGVNS. The CDR3 runs 15 residues. Trimming at V came to 1 base and at J to 5 bases, leaving 7 bases not matched to a gene. CDR3 protein: CASSESRGGSETQYF. CDR3 nucleotide sequence: TGTGCCAGCAGTGAATCGCGGGGAGGGTCGGAGACCCAGTACTTC.

The CDR3 protein is CASSLAYEQYF. The CDR3 DNA follows: TGTGCCAGCAGTTTGGCCTACGAGCAGTACTTC. This chain uses TRBV28 with TRBJ2-7; D not certain. Per germline, CDR1 MDHEN and CDR2 SYDVKM. V gave up 3 bases and J gave up 2 bases, with 2 bases separating them. The CDR3 covers 11 residues.

V gene TRBV6-1 combines with J gene TRBJ1-1; perhaps TRBD1 as D (6 bases). Per germline, CDR1 MNHNS and CDR2 SASEGT. Trimming left V 1 base short and J 4 bases short, with 7 bases between. The CDR3 spans 13 residues. CDR3 sequence (DNA): TGTGCCAGCAGTGAAGACAGGGCCACTGAAGCTTTCTTT. Translation: CASSEDRATEAFF.

The chain links TRBV20-1 to TRBJ1-1; no reliable D call. The CDR3 extends over 11 amino acids. Trimming pared 7 bases from V and 1 base from J, leaving 7 bases between. Germline V CDR1 and CDR2: DFQATT, SNEGSKA (reference sequence). CDR3 DNA: TGCAGTGTTCGGACGAACACTGAAGCTTTCTTT. Protein sequence: CSVRTNTEAFF.

The chain links TRBV30 to TRBJ2-7; maybe TRBD1 (6 bases). CDR3 length: 12 residues. Germline-derived CDR1 and CDR2 are GTSNPN and SVGIG (reference sequence). Trimming cost V 4 bases and J 5 bases, with 12 bases left between them. The CDR3 coding sequence is TGTGCCTGGACCAGGGGAACCGACGAGCAGTACTTC. Translating it yields CAWTRGTDEQYF.

The V and J genes are TRBV29-1 and TRBJ1-2; TRBD1 matches at 7 bases. CDR1 is SQVTM, CDR2 ANQGSEA, per germline. V was pared by 8 bases and J by 2 bases, with 5 bases of the junction left unmatched. This CDR3 spans 12 amino acids. The CDR3 DNA reads TGCAGCTCCGGGGACAGCAACTATGGCTACACCTTC. Amino acid sequence: CSSGDSNYGYTF.

The chain recombines TRBV2 with TRBJ2-7; 8 bases align to TRBD2. V lost 7 bases to trimming and J lost 6 bases; unmatched junction nucleotides: 11. Germline CDR1 and CDR2: SNHLY and FYNNEI. The CDR3 contains 14 residues. The DNA for the CDR3 is TGTGCCAGCATAGAGGGGCTAGCGGGCCTCGAGCAGTACTTC. Translating gives CASIEGLAGLEQYF.

In this sample, this clone turned up a few times. The rearrangement uses TRBV6-1 and TRBJ1-4; no definite D call. Per the germline V gene, CDR1 is MNHNS and CDR2 is SASEGT. The CDR3 covers 16 residues. V lost 2 bases and J 2 bases, leaving 12 bases between the germline ends. CDR3 nucleotides: TGTGCCAGCAGTGAATCCCGGGCCGTTACTAATGAAAAACTGTTTTTT. Its protein product is CASSESRAVTNEKLFF.

The chain recombines TRBV19 with TRBJ1-5, with 7 bases matching TRBD1. Losses at the gene ends were 5 bases for V and 5 bases for J; bases not matched to a gene: 6. The CDR3 covers 14 residues. CDR1 is LNHDA, CDR2 SQIVND, per germline (reference sequence). The CDR3 DNA sequence: TGTGCCAGTAGTTCGGGACAGATCTATCAGCCCCAGCATTTT. This gives the protein CASSSGQIYQPQHF. The complete variable domain, with remaining parts taken from reference TRBV19 and TRBJ1-5, reads DGGITQSPKYLFRKEGQNVTLSCEQNLNHDAMYWYRQDPGQGLRLIYYSQIVNDFQKGDIAEGYSVSREKKESFPLTVTSAQKNPTAFYLCASSSGQIYQPQHFGDGTRLSIL.